The 16 T cell receptor beta chains below all came from one sample that was sequenced in a study of naive and memory T cell subsets. Amplification of ligated cDNA took four PCR rounds with SP2 and nested alpha and beta constant primers. TCRdb re-analysed the UMI-ligation and nested PCR reads in MiXCR, keeping a single row per CDR3 protein. Of 37,000 or so distinct CDR3 sequences in the sample, approximately 10% were seen once. The treatment: skin biopsy from PPD injection site in Mantoux-positive individual. The library had UMIs added by 3' ligation of an oligonucleotide to TCR cDNA. This sample comprised skin, obtained from a tuberculin skin test site. The receptor set was obtained from an adult in good health.

This clonotype was found many times. The chain is built from TRBV4-1 and TRBJ2-1; TRBD2 matches 10 bases. This CDR3 contains 19 residues. J lost 0 bases, V lost 0 bases, and 8 bases had no gene match. CDR1 and CDR2 from the germline V gene are MGHRA and YSYEKL. As DNA, the CDR3 is TGCGCCAGCAGCCAAGATGCTACTAGCGGGGTTAGCTCCTACAATGAGCAGTTCTTC. Translating it yields CASSQDATSGVSSYNEQFF.

This clonotype came up many times. This chain links TRBV6-1 with TRBJ1-5; D is ambiguous. Germline lookup yields CDR1 MNHNS and CDR2 SASEGT. The CDR3 is 14 amino acids. V lost 7 bases to trimming and J lost 10 bases, with 20 bases between them. CDR3 coding DNA: TGTGCCAGCACCGAACGTGCGGCCATACAACCCCAGCATTTT. It encodes CASTERAAIQPQHF.

V usage is TRBV5-4 and J usage is TRBJ2-1; D perhaps matches TRBD1 (5 bases). The CDR3 is 15 residues long. V gave up 1 base and J gave up 0 bases, with 8 bases separating them. Germline V gene data show CDR1 as SGHNT and CDR2 as YYREEE (reference sequence). DNA of the CDR3: TGTGCCAGCAGCTTGTACAGGACCTCCTACAATGAGCAGTTCTTC. Residues: CASSLYRTSYNEQFF.

This clonotype was observed many times. The genes are TRBV5-4 and TRBJ2-5; D ambiguous. The V gene's germline CDR1 is SGHNT and CDR2 YYREEE (reference sequence). The CDR3 has 12 amino acids. Trimming pared 0 bases from V and 5 bases from J, leaving 5 bases between. DNA for the CDR3: TGTGCCAGCAGCTTGGGACGGGAGACCCAGTACTTC. Translation gives CASSLGRETQYF. Full variable domain (remainder filled in from reference TRBV5-4 and TRBJ2-5): ETGVTQSPTHLIKTRGQQVTLRCSSQSGHNTVSWYQQALGQGPQFIFQYYREEENGRGNFPPRFSGLQFPNYSSELNVNALELDDSALYLCASSLGRETQYFGPGTRLLVL.

The chain is built from TRBV30 and TRBJ1-1, with unresolved D. Germline loops: CDR1 GTSNPN, CDR2 SVGIG (reference sequence). The CDR3 is 13 amino acids. V shed 0 bases and J shed 2 bases, with 7 bases lying between them. CDR3 amino acids: CAWSVLGNTEAFF. The CDR3 DNA follows: TGTGCCTGGAGTGTACTAGGAAACACTGAAGCTTTCTTT.

This clonotype was observed a few times. The chain carries TRBV12-3 or TRBV12-4 and TRBJ2-3, with 11 positions matching TRBD2. The CDR3 extends over 16 amino acids. The trim removed 4 bases at V and 2 bases at J, leaving 5 bases unmatched. The CDR3 DNA reads as TGTGCCAGCAGTTCTATAGCGGGGGGGGACACAGATACGCAGTATTTT. It yields the protein CASSSIAGGDTDTQYF.

Many counts were recorded for this clonotype. J is TRBJ2-1 and V is TRBV29-1; D is perhaps TRBD1 or TRBD2 (5 bases each). Between the trimmed V and J ends, which lost 7 bases and 2 bases, there was a span of 15 bases. CDR1 and CDR2 from the germline V gene are SQVTM and ANQGSEA. This CDR3 spans 14 amino acids. Here the CDR3 DNA reads TGCAGCGCCACCCGAGGGGCGGCCTACAATGAGCAGTTCTTC. This translates into CSATRGAAYNEQFF.

This clonotype has more than one count but fewer than ten. The chain combines TRBV6-5 with TRBJ1-4; weak D call: TRBD1 (6 bases). The CDR3 runs to 16 residues. Germline CDR1 MNHEY, CDR2 SVGAGI. Trimming stripped 4 bases from V and 7 bases from J, with 19 bases between. The CDR3 spells CASSFKSGVRSEKLFF. The CDR3 DNA sequence: TGTGCCAGCAGTTTTAAGTCAGGGGTTCGAAGTGAAAAACTGTTTTTT.

This clonotype has a count of ten or more. The chain couples TRBV20-1 to TRBJ2-7; 7 positions match TRBD2. CDR3 length equals 14 residues. Germline assignment: CDR1 DFQATT and CDR2 SNEGSKA (reference sequence). With V trimmed by 1 base and J by 4 bases, 7 bases remained unmatched. CDR3 residues: CSARVLALPYEQYF. As DNA, the CDR3 is TGCAGTGCTAGAGTACTAGCGCTGCCTTACGAGCAGTACTTC.

This clonotype has only a few counts. The chain joins TRBV3-1 to TRBJ2-7; perhaps TRBD2 as D (7 bases). Trimming shortened V by 2 bases and J by 6 bases, and 11 bases separated the two germline ends. CDR1 is LGHDT, CDR2 YNNKEL, per germline (reference sequence). The CDR3 runs 13 residues. In DNA, the CDR3 is TGTGCCAGCAGCCAAAGGGGGGGTTTCGAGCAGTACTTC. Its protein is CASSQRGGFEQYF.

This clonotype has ten or more counts. The chain is built from TRBV13 and TRBJ1-5; perhaps TRBD1 as D (5 bases). V lost 0 bases to trimming and J lost 6 bases, with 12 bases between them. The CDR3 consists of 15 residues. Germline V gene lookup returns CDR1 PRHDT and CDR2 FYEKMQ (reference sequence). This chain's CDR3 is CASSLGALGGQPQHF. The CDR3 DNA sequence: TGTGCCAGCAGCTTAGGCGCCCTGGGGGGTCAGCCCCAGCATTTT.

This clonotype occurred a few times. The chain employs TRBV12-3 or TRBV12-4 and TRBJ1-5; D gene uncertain. The CDR3 contains 13 residues. Trimming stripped 2 bases from V and 7 bases from J, with 9 bases between. The CDR3 protein is CASSLKVGQPQHF. In DNA, the CDR3 is TGTGCCAGCAGTTTAAAGGTTGGGCAGCCCCAGCATTTT.

This clonotype came up a few times. V gene TRBV11-2 combines with J gene TRBJ2-7; TRBD1 is a possible D gene (6 bases). CDR3 length: 13 amino acids. V was trimmed by 4 bases and J by 6 bases, leaving 13 bases between them. The germline V gene encodes CDR1 SGHAT and CDR2 FQNNGV. The chain's CDR3 is CASSSYRVREQYF. The CDR3 DNA reads as TGTGCCAGCAGCTCCTACAGGGTTCGCGAGCAGTACTTC.

This chain connects TRBV7-2 to TRBJ2-3; possibly TRBD2 for D (7 bases). This CDR3 is built from 17 residues. The germline CDR1 and CDR2 sequences are SGHTA and FQGNSA. V was pared by 4 bases and J by 2 bases, with 19 bases between. The CDR3 is CASSSMGRRGPTDTQYF. DNA of the CDR3: TGTGCCAGCAGCTCCATGGGGAGGCGGGGGCCCACAGATACGCAGTATTTT. Combining the CDR3 with reference TRBV7-2 and TRBJ2-3 gives the whole variable domain GAGVSQSPSNKVTEKGKDVELRCDPISGHTALYWYRQSLGQGLEFLIYFQGNSAPDKSGLPSDRFSAERTGGSVSTLTIQRTQQEDSAVYLCASSSMGRRGPTDTQYFGPGTRLTVL.

This clonotype was seen ten or more times. The chain has TRBV20-1 and TRBJ2-7; perhaps TRBD1 as D (6 bases). V gave up 0 bases and J gave up 2 bases, with 20 bases separating them. The CDR3 has 17 residues. The germline CDR1 and CDR2 sequences are DFQATT and SNEGSKA (reference sequence). Here the CDR3 reads CSARDSDPQGLTYEQYF. The CDR3 coding sequence is TGCAGTGCTAGAGATAGCGACCCACAGGGATTAACCTACGAGCAGTACTTC.

With respect to this clonotype: A much larger clonotype is one base distant, so this may be a read error. The rearrangement links TRBV20-1 to TRBJ1-1; no reliable D call. CDR1 DFQATT and CDR2 SNEGSKA come from the germline V gene (reference sequence). Trimming removed 5 bases at V and 7 bases at J, with 14 bases between. The CDR3 contains 12 residues. The CDR3 region is CSAPRAGSEAFF. In nucleotides, the CDR3 is TGCAGTGCTCCCCGGGCGGGTAGTGAAGCTTTCTTT.